These T cell receptor beta chains were read from a single sample in a study of regulatory T cells in long-lasting Graves disease. TCRdb recomputed calls from the multiplex PCR reads with MiXCR, one row per CDR3 protein. The top ten hold about 40% of the sample, which has 650,000 to 700,000 distinct CDR3 sequences, 30% seen once. The sample was peripheral blood mononuclear cells (PBMCs), taken when the disease was refractory, from a patient treated with antithyroid drugs. The receptors stem from a female donor with Graves disease. Both conserved end residues are part of each CDR3. Each record gives: V gene, CDR3 protein.

TRBV9 CASSAGQGLRNQPQHF
TRBV19 CASSIAEERRQPQHF
TRBV6-2/TRBV6-3 CASSYEAGGPTLVDTQYF
TRBV11-2 CASSLRTGIYGYTF
TRBV9 CASSVGTEAPLGAFF
TRBV18 CASSPGQGTPEAFF
TRBV6-1 CASIPGRGRSSDYGYTF
TRBV2 CASSVLHGLTF
TRBV15 CATSLLIGPTEAFF
TRBV6-2/TRBV6-3 CASSRGTQSSYEQYF
TRBV29-1 CSVEPQGRHRYTF
TRBV5-6 CASSLVWGSGNTEAFF
TRBV6-2/TRBV6-3 CASSYQGINTEAFF
TRBV30 CAWSGTAFNQPQHF
TRBV10-3 CAISQRSPGNTIYF
TRBV6-5 CASSYGTSGRSSYNEQFF
TRBV12-3/TRBV12-4 CASSLILGGHDSSTDTQYF
TRBV28 CASSLYPPSSRTDTQYF
TRBV2 CASSVGSGDQETQYF
TRBV5-1 CASSGDSLNTETFF
TRBV5-1 CASKKWLGFTEAFF
TRBV11-2 CASSLDQTLSNQPQHF
TRBV19 CASSTRGGEGQPQHF
TRBV7-9 CASSVARDTSNEQFF
TRBV30 CAYTDSGNQPQHF
TRBV11-2 CASSLDPLAVETQYF
TRBV29-1 CSVDGLATDTQYF
TRBV27 CASSGLAGAYEQYF
TRBV6-2/TRBV6-3 CASSYPPGQGSEAFF
TRBV2 CASSEAPGGNTEAFF
TRBV27 CARGHLAGVPETQYF
TRBV6-1 CASSEIRTGGTYEQYF
TRBV6-1 CASRVADGYTF
TRBV6-1 CASSPHRGTGNDSPLHF
TRBV7-9 CASSPPRETQYF
TRBV27 CASSLAGVEQYF
TRBV30 CAWRAYTAEAFF
TRBV2 CASETRGGGLGEQYF
TRBV28 CAIGQPQHF
TRBV6-5 CASSYDARYEQYF
TRBV28 CASSLEKGGYTF
TRBV20-1 CSAPDRAEAFF
TRBV20-1 CSALATTGQGNRETQYF
TRBV12-3/TRBV12-4 CASSFLVTEAFF
TRBV6-1 CASSTTGNTIYF
TRBV28 CASSPREGGQPQHF
TRBV28 CASSLQGLGNIQYF
TRBV28 CASSNQGAAGNTIYF
TRBV12-3/TRBV12-4 CASSLVQWGEQFF